This passage covers 12 T cell receptor beta chains from one sample sequenced in a study of blood T cell repertoires in COVID-19. Repertoires were generated with immunoSEQ multiplex PCR, while TCRdb's copy carries only in-frame clones and drops some. This sample yields approximately 110,000 clones, of which over 65% are seen a single time; about 0.85% belongs to the top ten. The sequencing sample was made of peripheral blood. The receptors were sampled from a human donor with acute or convalescent COVID-19. The donor label of this sample is uncertain.

The CDR3 DNA reads TGTGCCAGCAGCACCCCACTAGCGGGCCAAGAGACCCAGTACTTC. This sequence encodes CASSTPLAGQETQYF. The chain recombines TRBV5-4 with TRBJ2-5; 9 nucleotides line up with TRBD2. V was pared by 4 bases and J by 1 base, with 5 bases of the junction left unmatched. CDR3 length: 15 residues. CDR1 is SGHNT, CDR2 YYREEE, per germline (reference sequence).

The rearrangement joins TRBV6-4 to TRBJ1-1, with D possibly TRBD1 on 6 matching bases. In germline, CDR1 is MRHNA, CDR2 SNTAGT. The CDR3 is 13 residues long. V dropped 2 bases and J dropped 5 bases, with 9 bases sitting between them. The CDR3 here is CASSDGRGTEAFF. For the CDR3, the DNA is TGTGCCAGCAGTGACGGTAGGGGGACTGAAGCTTTCTTT.

CDR3 nucleotides: TGTGCCAGCAGTTACTCCGGGACAGGGATAATTCGCTACACCTTC. It encodes CASSYSGTGIIRYTF. The V gene is TRBV6-5, the J gene TRBJ1-2; TRBD1 agrees at 9 bases. The CDR3 is 15 residues long. The V gene end was trimmed by 0 bases and the J gene end by 9 bases; junction bases not matched to a gene: 8. CDR1 and CDR2 from the germline V gene are MNHEY and SVGAGI.

V is TRBV5-6 and J is TRBJ2-6; TRBD1 aligns across 10 bases. Germline V CDR1 and CDR2: SGHDT, YYEEEE. The CDR3 has 18 amino acids. V lost 2 bases and J lost 0; bases outside the gene matches: 5. The CDR3 spells CASSLPGQGISGANVLTF. CDR3 bases: TGTGCCAGCAGCTTACCGGGACAGGGGATCTCTGGGGCCAACGTCCTGACTTTC. Looking up the rest from reference TRBV5-6 and TRBJ2-6 gives the full variable domain: DAGVTQSPTHLIKTRGQQVTLRCSPKSGHDTVSWYQQALGQGPQFIFQYYEEEERQRGNFPDRFSGHQFPNYSSELNVNALLLGDSALYLCASSLPGQGISGANVLTFGAGSRLTVL.

This clone was seen only a few times. This sequence joins TRBV2 and TRBJ2-2; 9 nucleotides align to TRBD1. This CDR3 contains 14 residues. Per germline, CDR1 SNHLY and CDR2 FYNNEI. J lost 6 bases, V lost 9 bases, and 8 bases had no gene match. The chain's CDR3 is CARGDRVASGELFF. CDR3 nucleotides: TGTGCCAGGGGGGACAGGGTGGCGTCCGGGGAGCTGTTTTTT.

The chain links TRBV7-9 to TRBJ2-2; D might be TRBD2 (5 bases). Deletions cut 0 bases from V and 6 bases from J, with 11 bases between. Germline V lookup: CDR1 SEHNR, CDR2 FQNEAQ (reference sequence). This CDR3 contains 15 residues. CDR3 loop: CASSLARGGPGELFF. CDR3 nucleotide sequence: TGTGCCAGCAGCTTAGCCCGAGGAGGTCCCGGGGAGCTGTTTTTT.

CDR3 amino acids: CASSLRGQGNLYEQYF. The CDR3 bases are TGTGCCAGCAGCTTACGGGGACAGGGAAATCTCTACGAGCAGTACTTC. The chain links TRBV7-8 to TRBJ2-7; TRBD1 matches at 9 bases. Unmatched junction bases numbered 8, after V lost 2 bases and J lost 3 bases. CDR1 is SGHVS, CDR2 FQNEAQ, per germline. The CDR3 totals 16 residues.

This clone was seen once. The chain uses TRBV7-8 and TRBJ1-5, with a possible D match to TRBD1 (6 bases). The CDR3 runs 14 residues. Deletions cut 5 bases from V and 5 bases from J, with 13 bases between. CDR1 is SGHVS and CDR2 is FQNEAQ in the germline V gene. CDR3 sequence: CASSIAGDDQPQHF. Here the CDR3 DNA reads TGTGCCAGCAGCATCGCAGGGGACGATCAGCCCCAGCATTTT.

Regarding this clone: A read error may produce the germline difference seen at one junction end. The rearrangement links TRBV5-4 to TRBJ1-1; D unclear. CDR3 length: 13 residues. CDR1 and CDR2 from the germline V gene are SGHNT and YYREEE (reference sequence). CDR3 sequence reads: CDSSSTGEGEAFF. For the CDR3, the DNA is TGTGACAGCAGCTCGACTGGAGAGGGTGAAGCTTTCTTT.

Only one count was recorded for this clone. The CDR3: CASLGGGNTIYF. The CDR3 nucleotides read TGTGCCAGCCTGGGGGGTGGAAACACCATATATTTT. This chain joins TRBV19 and TRBJ1-3; possible D gene TRBD1, 5 bases. The germline V and J ends were trimmed by 9 bases and 3 bases, with 9 bases remaining between them. This CDR3 spans 12 amino acids. Germline V gene sequence: CDR1 LNHDA, CDR2 SQIVND (reference sequence).

J is TRBJ1-2 and V is TRBV10-2; D remains unclear. Trimming cost V 0 bases and J 5 bases, with 7 bases left between them. Germline V lookup: CDR1 WSHSY, CDR2 SAAADI. The CDR3 length is 13 residues. The CDR3 DNA reads TGCGCCAGCAGTGAGTCGTCAGGTTATGGCTACACCTTC. Protein: CASSESSGYGYTF.

V and J are TRBV2 and TRBJ1-5; D is ambiguous. The ends were cut back, 3 bases at V and 6 bases at J, with 9 bases in the middle. The CDR3 length is 13 residues. CDR1 is SNHLY and CDR2 is FYNNEI in the germline V gene. CDR3 nucleotide sequence: TGTGCCAGCAGTGAGGGGAGACGTCAGCCCCAGCATTTT. Translation: CASSEGRRQPQHF.